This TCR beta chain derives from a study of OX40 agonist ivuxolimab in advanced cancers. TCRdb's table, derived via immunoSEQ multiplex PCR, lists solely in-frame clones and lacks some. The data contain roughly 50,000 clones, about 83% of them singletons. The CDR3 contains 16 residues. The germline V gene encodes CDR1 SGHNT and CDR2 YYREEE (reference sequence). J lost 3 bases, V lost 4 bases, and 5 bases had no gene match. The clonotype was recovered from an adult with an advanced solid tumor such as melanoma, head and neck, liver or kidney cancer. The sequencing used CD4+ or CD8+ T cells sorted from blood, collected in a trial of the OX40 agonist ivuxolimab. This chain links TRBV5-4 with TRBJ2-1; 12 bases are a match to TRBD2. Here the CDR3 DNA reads TGTGCCAGCAGCCCCAAGACTAGCGGGAGCTACAATGAGCAGTTCTTC. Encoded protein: CASSPKTSGSYNEQFF.